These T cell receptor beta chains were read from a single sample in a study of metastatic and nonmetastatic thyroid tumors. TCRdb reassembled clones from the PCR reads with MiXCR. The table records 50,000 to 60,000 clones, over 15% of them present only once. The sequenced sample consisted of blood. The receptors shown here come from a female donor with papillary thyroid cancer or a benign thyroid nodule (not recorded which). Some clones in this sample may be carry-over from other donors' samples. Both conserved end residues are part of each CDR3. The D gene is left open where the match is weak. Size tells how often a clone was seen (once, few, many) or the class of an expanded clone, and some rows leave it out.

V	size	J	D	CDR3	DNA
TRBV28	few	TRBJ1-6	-	CASSTIFATEMKNHF	TGTGCCAGCAGCACAATATTTGCGACAGAAATGAAAAACCACTTC
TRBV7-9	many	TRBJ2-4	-	CASSSPISINIQYF	TGTGCCAGCAGCTCTCCGATCTCGATAAACATTCAGTACTTC
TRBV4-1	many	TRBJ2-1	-	CASSQESASYRREQFF	TGCGCCAGCAGCCAAGAATCGGCCTCGTATCGGCGTGAGCAGTTCTTC
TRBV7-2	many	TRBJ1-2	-	CASSPDGINYGYTF	TGTGCCAGCAGCCCCGACGGTATTAACTATGGCTACACCTTC
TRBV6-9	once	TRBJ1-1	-	CASSYGGGMNTEAFF	TGTGCCAGCAGTTACGGTGGCGGAATGAACACTGAAGCTTTCTTT
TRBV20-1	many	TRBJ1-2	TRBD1	CSAIIWDRETGDGYTF	TGCAGTGCTATAATATGGGACAGGGAAACGGGGGATGGCTACACCTTC
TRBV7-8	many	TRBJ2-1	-	CASSLGAAGWDEQFF	TGTGCCAGCAGCTTAGGGGCGGCAGGGTGGGATGAGCAGTTCTTC
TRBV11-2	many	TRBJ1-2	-	CASSLYNYGYTF	TGTGCCAGCAGCTTATATAACTATGGCTACACCTTC
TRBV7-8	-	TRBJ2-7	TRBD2	CASSLATRWGGYEQYF	TGTGCCAGCAGCTTAGCGACTAGGTGGGGGGGCTACGAGCAGTACTTC
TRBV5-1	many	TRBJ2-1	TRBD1	CASSLAGTVMGNEQFF	TGCGCCAGCAGCTTGGCCGGGACAGTCATGGGCAATGAGCAGTTCTTC
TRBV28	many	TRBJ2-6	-	CASSLVAEGSSGANVLTF	TGTGCCAGCAGTTTAGTTGCAGAAGGGAGTTCCGGGGCCAACGTCCTGACTTTC
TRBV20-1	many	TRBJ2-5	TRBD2	CSARVYRLAGHETQYF	TGCAGTGCTAGAGTTTACCGGCTAGCGGGACATGAGACCCAGTACTTC
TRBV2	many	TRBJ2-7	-	CASSGANERKSYEQYF	TGTGCCAGCAGTGGCGCCAATGAGCGGAAATCCTACGAGCAGTACTTC
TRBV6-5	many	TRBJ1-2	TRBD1	CASSYQGAVGDKSSYTF	TGTGCCAGCAGTTACCAGGGGGCAGTTGGGGATAAGAGTAGCTACACCTTC
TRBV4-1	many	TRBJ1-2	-	CASSQVFAGRFGYTF	TGCGCCAGCAGCCAAGTGTTTGCGGGGAGATTTGGCTACACCTTC
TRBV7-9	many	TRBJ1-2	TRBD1	CASSLRDRGNDGYTF	TGTGCCAGCAGCCTTAGGGACAGGGGGAATGATGGCTACACCTTC